Following are 27 T cell receptor beta chains from one sample sequenced in a study of post-analysis software for immune sequencing data. Study results and limitations: With TRBV5-6, TRBV5-1 and TRBV20-1 included, several TRBV segments were more frequent in patients than in controls.

Unique molecular identifiers featured in each of the TCR beta cDNA libraries. MiXCR, applied by TCRdb to the PCR reads, yields one record per CDR3 protein. The repertoire holds about 820,000 distinct CDR3 sequences, with approximately 53% as singletons. Their target antigens are unknown. The specimen sequenced was blood. These receptor sequences come from a girl under 18 with multiple sclerosis.

In this sample, this clonotype turned up a few times. The chain employs TRBV12-3 or TRBV12-4 and TRBJ2-5, with 8 bases that match TRBD1. CDR3 length: 14 amino acids. V shed 7 bases and J 4 bases; nucleotides not matched to a gene: 8. The CDR3 DNA reads TGTGCCAGCAAGATCAGAACAGGGGGAGAGACCCAGTACTTC. This encodes CASKIRTGGETQYF.

This chain connects TRBV7-6 to TRBJ2-5; 7 bases agree with TRBD1. The DNA end is more similar to TRBJ2-7, so the J call may be wrong. This CDR3 region has 15 residues. Germline V gene lookup returns CDR1 SGHVS and CDR2 FNYEAQ. The CDR3 DNA reads as TGTGCCAGCAGCTTAGCAGGGGGCGGCTTCCACGAGCAGTACTTC. It codes for CASSLAGGGFHEQYF.

This clonotype has only one observation. The V and J genes are TRBV20-1 and TRBJ2-7; 7 positions match TRBD2. Germline CDR1 reads DFQATT; CDR2 reads SNEGSKA (reference sequence). The CDR3 is made up of 13 amino acids. The V segment lost 3 bases and the J segment 4 bases; nucleotides outside the gene matches: 6. The CDR3 reads CSASQSGIYEQYF. CDR3 coding DNA: TGCAGTGCTAGTCAGAGCGGGATATACGAGCAGTACTTC.

In its sample, this clonotype was seen a few times. The junction shows a germline mismatch at one end, possibly a read error. The chain is built from TRBV5-1 and TRBJ2-4; 8 bases agree with TRBD1. The DNA matches TRBJ2-7 better at its end, which makes the J call doubtful. The germline gives CDR1 SGHRS, CDR2 YFSETQ. CDR3 length equals 13 residues. Here the CDR3 DNA reads TGCGCCGGCAGCTTGGAGACAGGGGTCGAGCAGTACTTC. This gives the protein CAGSLETGVEQYF.

The chain combines TRBV2 with TRBJ1-5; the match to TRBD1 covers 8 bases. V shed 6 bases, J shed 6 bases, and the junction held 10 bases outside the gene matches. Germline CDR1 and CDR2: SNHLY and FYNNEI. The CDR3 contains 15 residues. The CDR3 DNA sequence: TGTGCCAGCAGGGCTACTTCAGGGGGCGGTCAGCCCCAGCATTTT. The encoded protein is CASRATSGGGQPQHF.

The rearrangement uses TRBV6-5 and TRBJ2-1; the D gene is possibly TRBD2 (5 bases). Germline V gene lookup returns CDR1 MNHEY and CDR2 SVGAGI. Trimming left V 5 bases short and J 2 bases short, with 13 bases between. CDR3 length equals 15 residues. CDR3: CASSPGKAAYNEQFF. In DNA, the CDR3 is TGTGCCAGCAGTCCCGGGAAGGCGGCCTACAATGAGCAGTTCTTC.

V usage is TRBV5-1 and J usage is TRBJ2-7, with TRBD1 identical over 7 bases. Germline CDR1 SGHRS, CDR2 YFSETQ. CDR3 length: 19 amino acids. J lost 0 bases, V lost 0 bases, and 15 bases had no gene match. In nucleotides, the CDR3 is TGCGCCAGCAGCTTGGGGGTCCGACAGGGCGTTGAGAGCTCCTACGAGCAGTACTTC. Protein sequence: CASSLGVRQGVESSYEQYF.

This chain uses TRBV29-1 with TRBJ2-7; 8 bases are a match to TRBD1. The ends lost 0 bases at V and 3 bases at J; junction bases unmatched: 10. In germline, CDR1 is SQVTM, CDR2 ANQGSEA. CDR3 length equals 16 residues. In DNA form, the CDR3 reads TGCAGCGTTGAAGATCCTTCCCTAACAGGGGGCTACGAGCAGTACTTC. Protein sequence: CSVEDPSLTGGYEQYF.

The gene calls are TRBV7-6 and TRBJ2-7; TRBD2 might be the D (6 bases). CDR3 length: 15 residues. The V and J ends lost 5 bases and 6 bases respectively, with 20 bases between them. The V gene's germline CDR1 is SGHVS and CDR2 FNYEAQ. CDR3 amino acids: CASSIRDSKVSEQYF. The CDR3 region has the DNA TGTGCCAGCAGCATCCGGGACTCCAAAGTCTCCGAGCAGTACTTC.

The chain employs TRBV6-6 and TRBJ1-2, with D tentatively TRBD1 (5 bases). Germline assignment: CDR1 MNHNY and CDR2 SVGAGI (reference sequence). CDR3 length: 12 amino acids. Trimming left V 6 bases short and J 8 bases short, with 13 bases between. The CDR3 nucleotides are TGTGCCAGCAGATCAGGGAACTGGGGCTACACCTTC. Residues: CASRSGNWGYTF.

This clonotype was seen a handful of times. CDR3 nucleotide sequence: TGTGCCAGCAGCCAAGCGGCGGGGGGCACGAATACGCAGTATTTT. Amino acid sequence: CASSQAAGGTNTQYF. J is TRBJ2-3 and V is TRBV4-2; 8 bases fit TRBD2. Looked up from germline, CDR1 is LGHNA and CDR2 is YNFKEQ. The CDR3 is made up of 15 amino acids. V was pared by 1 base and J by 7 bases, with 7 bases of the junction left unmatched.

The chain recombines TRBV20-1 with TRBJ2-3; possibly TRBD1 for D (5 bases). Germline values: CDR1 DFQATT, CDR2 SNEGSKA (reference sequence). The CDR3 covers 18 residues. The V end lost 2 bases, the J end lost 5 bases, and 26 bases lay between the germline ends. The CDR3 spells CSARTRLPRQPLKDTQYF. CDR3 sequence (DNA): TGCAGTGCTAGAACACGTCTACCGAGACAGCCTCTTAAAGATACGCAGTATTTT.

The chain carries TRBV2 and TRBJ2-1, with 7 bases that match TRBD1. Trimming cost V 10 bases and J 0 bases; bases outside gene matches: 6. The germline CDR1 and CDR2 sequences are SNHLY and FYNNEI. The CDR3 length is 14 residues. In DNA, the CDR3 is TGTGCCACCAGACAGGGAAGCTCCTACAATGAGCAGTTCTTC. This codes for CATRQGSSYNEQFF.

This clonotype was found a few times. This chain joins TRBV11-2 and TRBJ2-3, with D perhaps given as TRBD1 or TRBD2 (5 bases each). The CDR3 consists of 16 residues. The germline V and J ends were trimmed by 4 bases and 6 bases, with 20 bases remaining between them. Germline CDR1 SGHAT, CDR2 FQNNGV. The CDR3 reads CASSSVTGPSWDTQYF. The CDR3 DNA reads TGTGCCAGCAGCTCTGTGACGGGACCCTCATGGGATACGCAGTATTTT. The full variable domain, completed using reference TRBV11-2 and TRBJ2-3, is EAGVAQSPRYKIIEKRQSVAFWCNPISGHATLYWYQQILGQGPKLLIQFQNNGVVDDSQLPKDRFSAERLKGVDSTLKIQPAKLEDSAVYLCASSSVTGPSWDTQYFGPGTRLTVL.

V gene TRBV6-5 combines with J gene TRBJ2-5, with D hard to call. CDR1 and CDR2 from the germline V gene are MNHEY and SVGAGI. Trimming stripped 6 bases from V and 2 bases from J, with 10 bases between. The CDR3 totals 13 residues. In DNA form, the CDR3 reads TGTGCCAGCAGACCTATAAGACAAGAGACCCAGTACTTC. Protein product: CASRPIRQETQYF.

This clonotype was picked up a small number of times. The chain carries TRBV29-1 and TRBJ2-1, with D perhaps matching TRBD1 (6 bases). CDR1 and CDR2 (germline): SQVTM, ANQGSEA. Trimming shortened V by 7 bases and J by 7 bases, and 26 bases separated the two germline ends. The CDR3 sequence is 16 residues long. CDR3: CSAHLVRGTPGNEQFF. The CDR3 nucleotides read TGCAGCGCTCACCTGGTGAGGGGGACGCCGGGAAATGAGCAGTTCTTC.

The V gene is TRBV12-3 or TRBV12-4, the J gene TRBJ2-1; perhaps TRBD2 as D (6 bases). The CDR3 extends over 15 amino acids. Trimming stripped 6 bases from V and 0 bases from J, with 12 bases between. DNA of the CDR3: TGTGCCAGCAGCACCCCGCGGGGCTCCTACAATGAGCAGTTCTTC. Protein sequence: CASSTPRGSYNEQFF.

This clonotype has more than one count but fewer than ten. J is TRBJ2-7 and V is TRBV20-1; TRBD1 agrees at 7 bases. CDR3 length: 13 residues. J lost 2 bases, V lost 6 bases, and 7 bases had no gene match. Germline V gives CDR1 DFQATT, CDR2 SNEGSKA (reference sequence). The CDR3 nucleotides are TGCAGTGCGACCCGGGACAGTACCTACGAGCAGTACTTC. Amino acid sequence: CSATRDSTYEQYF.

This clonotype was seen a few times. The V and J genes are TRBV7-6 and TRBJ2-5; D gene ambiguous. CDR3 length equals 14 residues. Germline V gene data show CDR1 as SGHVS and CDR2 as FNYEAQ. Deletions cut 1 base from V and 5 bases from J, with 11 bases between. The CDR3, as DNA: TGTGCCAGCAGCTTAGATATGGCAAGGGAGACCCAGTACTTC. Protein sequence: CASSLDMARETQYF.

This chain connects TRBV10-2 to TRBJ2-5; TRBD2 matches 10 bases. This CDR3 contains 14 residues. The V gene end was trimmed by 7 bases and the J gene end by 3 bases; junction bases not matched to a gene: 5. Germline V CDR1 and CDR2: WSHSY, SAAADI. CDR3 residues: CASTKGLAKETQYF. The DNA of the CDR3 is TGCGCCAGCACCAAGGGACTAGCGAAAGAGACCCAGTACTTC.

The chain's CDR3 is CASRDRGAYEQYF. DNA for the CDR3: TGTGCCAGCAGGGACAGGGGAGCGTACGAGCAGTACTTC. V usage is TRBV14 and J usage is TRBJ2-7; the match to TRBD1 covers 9 bases. This CDR3 contains 13 residues. CDR1 SGHDN and CDR2 FVKESK come from the germline V gene. Trimming cost V 6 bases and J 4 bases; bases outside gene matches: 4.

The V call is TRBV28, the J call TRBJ1-6, with 8 bases identical to TRBD1. V dropped 8 bases and J dropped 9; count of bases not matched to a gene: 12. The V gene's germline CDR1 is MDHEN and CDR2 SYDVKM. The CDR3 extends over 15 amino acids. This CDR3 is CASVNRGTRISPLHF. The CDR3 nucleotides read TGTGCCAGCGTAAACAGGGGGACGAGAATTTCACCCCTCCACTTT. Full variable domain (remainder filled in from reference TRBV28 and TRBJ1-6): DVKVTQSSRYLVKRTGEKVFLECVQDMDHENMFWYRQDPGLGLRLIYFSYDVKMKEKGDIPEGYSVSREKKERFSLILESASTNQTSMYLCASVNRGTRISPLHFGNGTRLTVT.

A few counts support this clonotype. The chain couples TRBV5-1 to TRBJ2-1, with 9 bases fitting TRBD2. The CDR3 consists of 15 residues. V was clipped by 4 bases and J by 0 bases; unmatched bases: 2. Germline V gives CDR1 SGHRS, CDR2 YFSETQ. CDR3 sequence: CASSIAGDSYNEQFF. DNA for the CDR3: TGCGCCAGCAGCATAGCGGGGGACTCCTACAATGAGCAGTTCTTC.

V is TRBV5-1 and J is TRBJ2-1; 8 bases are a match to TRBD1. Germline V gene sequence: CDR1 SGHRS, CDR2 YFSETQ. CDR3 length: 14 residues. V was pared by 2 bases and J by 10 bases, with 8 bases of the junction left unmatched. CDR3: CASSLRTGLREQFF. DNA for the CDR3: TGCGCCAGCAGCTTAAGGACAGGGCTTAGGGAGCAGTTCTTC.

The chain recombines TRBV29-1 with TRBJ1-2; D not resolved. V was pared by 4 bases and J by 4 bases, with 4 bases between. CDR3 size: 10 residues. CDR1 and CDR2 from the germline V gene are SQVTM and ANQGSEA. The CDR3 region has the DNA TGCAGCGTTGTGTCCTATGGCTACACCTTC. As protein: CSVVSYGYTF. The whole variable domain, remainder taken from reference TRBV29-1 and TRBJ1-2, is SAVISQKPSRDICQRGTSLTIQCQVDSQVTMMFWYRQQPGQSLTLIATANQGSEATYESGFVIDKFPISRPNLTFSTLTVSNMSPEDSSIYLCSVVSYGYTFGSGTRLTVV.

The chain combines TRBV6-6 with TRBJ1-2; D may be TRBD1 (6 bases). Trimming left V 6 bases short and J 3 bases short, with 20 bases between. This CDR3 has 16 amino acids. The germline gives CDR1 MNHNY, CDR2 SVGAGI (reference sequence). This CDR3 reads CASSRGGMVSDYGYTF. The CDR3 DNA follows: TGTGCCAGCAGCCGAGGGGGTATGGTTTCCGACTATGGCTACACCTTC.

The V call is TRBV7-8, the J call TRBJ2-4, with 9 bases identical to TRBD1. The CDR3 has 18 residues. CDR1 and CDR2 (germline): SGHVS, FQNEAQ. Germline trimming cut 1 base from V and 3 bases from J; bases unmatched to any gene: 10. CDR3 bases: TGTGCCAGCAGCTTAGGACCACAGGGGGCGTTAGACAAAAACATTCAGTACTTC. Translated, it gives CASSLGPQGALDKNIQYF. Using reference TRBV7-8 and TRBJ2-4 for the parts outside the CDR3, the full variable domain is GAGVSQSPRYKVAKRGQDVALRCDPISGHVSLFWYQQALGQGPEFLTYFQNEAQLDKSGLPSDRFFAERPEGSVSTLKIQRTQQEDSAVYLCASSLGPQGALDKNIQYFGAGTRLSVL.